These 24 T cell receptor beta chains originate from one sample sequenced in a study of T cells in Graves' hyperthyroidism and ophthalmopathy (dated by TCRdb to about 2019). To prepare the library, multiplex PCR was applied. TCRdb lists the instrument as Illumina HiSeq 2000. The TCR beta CDR3 regions were amplified from the RNA transcripts. The first round of RT-PCR for the TCR CDR3 was performed with the HTBI primer set and the Qiagen OneStep RT-PCR kit. The public sequencing data were trimmed at Q25 with fastp and processed into clonotypes with MiXCR by TCRdb, which kept only in-frame beta chains. When rows share a CDR3 protein, they turn into one entry using the most common DNA and genes. Counted in this sample were around 380,000 distinct CDR3 sequences; about 13% of them appeared once. The ten largest clones add up to less than 25% of the sample. Sample: blood. These receptors came from a man younger than 40 with Graves' hyperthyroidism that later progressed to Graves' ophthalmopathy.

This clonotype was seen many times. DNA of the CDR3: TGTGCCAGCAGCTTCCACCTAGTGAATGAGCAGTTCTTC. This sequence encodes CASSFHLVNEQFF. The chain recombines TRBV5-5 with TRBJ2-1; D gene unclear. The CDR3 runs 13 residues. Trimming took off 2 bases at V and 7 bases at J, with 10 bases between the two ends. Germline V gene lookup returns CDR1 SGHKS and CDR2 YYEKEE (reference sequence).

In its sample, this clonotype was seen a few times. The chain joins TRBV3-1 to TRBJ2-4, with 7 bases aligning to TRBD1. Germline lookup yields CDR1 LGHDT and CDR2 YNNKEL (reference sequence). Germline trimming cut 5 bases from V and 4 bases from J; bases unmatched to any gene: 11. CDR3 length: 16 residues. The CDR3 nucleotides read TGTGCCAGCAGCGGCGACCGACAGGGAGAGAAAAACATTCAGTACTTC. As protein: CASSGDRQGEKNIQYF.

This clonotype was detected many times. This chain uses TRBV12-5 with TRBJ1-1; D not certain. This CDR3 spans 15 amino acids. Germline CDR1 reads LGHNT; CDR2 reads FRNRAP. V dropped 6 bases and J dropped 1 base, with 15 bases sitting between them. The CDR3 here is CASGNGQTTNTEAFF. CDR3 DNA sequence: TGTGCTAGTGGAAACGGCCAAACGACGAACACTGAAGCTTTCTTT.

The chain uses TRBV2 and TRBJ2-1; 11 bases fit TRBD2. The J segment lost 7 bases and the V segment lost 4 bases, leaving 9 bases of the junction unmatched. The germline V gene encodes CDR1 SNHLY and CDR2 FYNNEI. The CDR3 sequence is 16 residues long. CDR3 amino acids: CASSAQLAGVVNEQFF. The CDR3 nucleotides read TGTGCCAGCAGTGCTCAACTAGCGGGGGTCGTAAATGAGCAGTTCTTC. Using reference TRBV2 and TRBJ2-1 for the parts outside the CDR3, the full variable domain is EPEVTQTPSHQVTQMGQEVILRCVPISNHLYFYWYRQILGQKVEFLVSFYNNEISEKSEIFDDQFSVERPDGSNFTLKIRSTKLEDSAMYFCASSAQLAGVVNEQFFGPGTRLTVL.

This clonotype was detected only a few times. The chain couples TRBV6-1 to TRBJ2-3; 16 bases are shared with TRBD2. Germline V gene data show CDR1 as MNHNS and CDR2 as SASEGT. V was clipped by 7 bases and J by 4 bases; unmatched bases: 5. This CDR3 spans 16 amino acids. CDR3 residues: CASKPGLAGGSDTQYF. CDR3 sequence (DNA): TGTGCCAGCAAGCCGGGACTAGCGGGGGGGTCAGATACGCAGTATTTT.

Many counts were recorded for this clonotype. V and J are TRBV11-2 and TRBJ1-1; tentatively, D is TRBD1 (5 bases). The germline V and J ends were trimmed by 5 bases and 5 bases, with 15 bases remaining between them. Germline CDR1 and CDR2: SGHAT and FQNNGV. This CDR3 is 14 amino acids long. CDR3: CASSKGPSGTEAFF. DNA for the CDR3: TGTGCCAGCAGCAAGGGACCCTCGGGAACTGAAGCTTTCTTT.

This clonotype has at least ten counts. The CDR3 bases are TGTGCCAGCAGCCCCGGTCGGGTAGATTCACCCCTCCACTTT. Translation gives CASSPGRVDSPLHF. The chain links TRBV11-3 to TRBJ1-6; D not certain. The CDR3 spans 14 residues. The V and J ends lost 5 bases and 8 bases respectively, with 13 bases between them. Germline V gives CDR1 SGHNT, CDR2 YENEEA.

The sample holds a few counts of this clonotype. The chain is built from TRBV6-1 and TRBJ2-3; unclear D gene. V was shortened by 5 bases and J by 5 bases, with 17 bases between the two germline ends. CDR3 length equals 15 residues. CDR1 is MNHNS, CDR2 SASEGT, per germline. CDR3 sequence: CASSKRTFVGDTQYF. In DNA form, the CDR3 reads TGTGCCAGCAGTAAAAGGACCTTTGTAGGAGATACGCAGTATTTT.

This clonotype appeared many times. The gene calls are TRBV6-2 or TRBV6-3 and TRBJ2-4; 7 bases align to TRBD1. J gave up 5 bases and V 2 bases, and 6 bases lay outside the gene matches. The CDR3 runs 15 residues. The V gene's germline CDR1 is MNHEY and CDR2 SVGEGT. The CDR3 reads CASSYPTGLQNIQYF. The CDR3 bases are TGTGCCAGCAGTTACCCGACAGGGCTGCAAAACATTCAGTACTTC.

This clonotype was observed at least ten times. The CDR3 coding sequence is TGTGCCAGCAAGGAACGATACGAGCAGTACTTC. Encoded protein: CASKERYEQYF. The chain links TRBV2 to TRBJ2-7, with unresolved D. The V gene lost 7 bases and the J gene lost 4 bases, with 8 bases spanning the gap. The CDR3 spans 11 residues. Germline V gives CDR1 SNHLY, CDR2 FYNNEI.

The rearrangement uses TRBV29-1 and TRBJ1-2; 9 positions agree with TRBD1. This CDR3 spans 16 amino acids. Trimming cost V 7 bases and J 6 bases; bases outside gene matches: 18. Looked up from germline, CDR1 is SQVTM and CDR2 is ANQGSEA. The CDR3 nucleotides read TGCAGCGCAGTGATCCGGGGGACAGGGCAACCTGATGGCTACACCTTC. Translating it yields CSAVIRGTGQPDGYTF.

The chain uses TRBV5-1 and TRBJ1-3; D not resolved. Germline CDR1 and CDR2: SGHRS and YFSETQ. Trimming shortened V by 5 bases and J by 0 bases, and 12 bases separated the two germline ends. This CDR3 is 15 amino acids long. The CDR3 reads CASSSDGSSGNTIYF. The CDR3 region has the DNA TGCGCCAGCAGTTCCGACGGGAGCTCTGGAAACACCATATATTTT.

This clonotype was detected many times. The chain uses TRBV7-2 and TRBJ2-5; a possible D gene is TRBD1 (6 bases). V was shortened by 1 base and J by 5 bases, with 17 bases between the two germline ends. Germline V gene sequence: CDR1 SGHTA, CDR2 FQGNSA. This CDR3 has 16 amino acids. The CDR3 nucleotides read TGTGCCAGCAGCTTAGATCCCAGGGGTAGACTGGAGACCCAGTACTTC. Translation gives CASSLDPRGRLETQYF.

In its sample, this clonotype was seen many times. The CDR3 DNA reads TGTGCCAGCAGCTTGGACGGCCCCTATGGCTACACCTTC. This encodes CASSLDGPYGYTF. This chain joins TRBV11-1 and TRBJ1-2, with no clear D. Trimming removed 3 bases at V and 4 bases at J, with 9 bases between. Looked up from germline, CDR1 is SGHAT and CDR2 is FQDESV (reference sequence). The CDR3 has 13 residues.

This clonotype occurred many times. The J gene is TRBJ1-5, the V gene TRBV12-5; D call uncertain. This CDR3 has 13 residues. V was clipped by 1 base and J by 1 base, with 2 bases between them. Germline V gives CDR1 LGHNT, CDR2 FRNRAP. The CDR3 sequence: CASGLGSNQPQHF. CDR3 bases: TGTGCTAGTGGTTTGGGGAGCAATCAGCCCCAGCATTTT.

This clonotype has ten or more counts. The chain combines TRBV6-1 with TRBJ2-5; D is undetermined. The germline gives CDR1 MNHNS, CDR2 SASEGT. The CDR3 runs 15 residues. V lost 3 bases, J lost 1 base, and 12 bases lay in between. As DNA, the CDR3 is TGTGCCAGCAGTGAGATAAGACGGATCCAAGAGACCCAGTACTTC. Protein product: CASSEIRRIQETQYF.

Concerning this clonotype itself: This may arise from a read error, as a much more abundant clone is one base away. V and J are TRBV3-1 and TRBJ2-3; 8 nucleotides agree with TRBD2. Germline V gene sequence: CDR1 LGHDT, CDR2 YNNKEL (reference sequence). CDR3 size: 15 residues. The CDR3 region is CASSPGLGSTDTRYF. The CDR3 DNA reads as TGTGCCAGCAGCCCGGGACTAGGTAGCACAGATACGCGGTATTTT.

The J gene is TRBJ2-1, the V gene TRBV3-1, with 9 bases matching TRBD2. After removal of 3 bases from V and 5 bases from J, the junction contained 8 bases not matched to a gene. The length of the CDR3 is 16 residues. CDR1 is LGHDT, CDR2 YNNKEL, per germline (reference sequence). For the CDR3, the DNA is TGTGCCAGCAGCCATTATTTCGGCGGGGGGGACAATGAGCAGTTCTTC. As protein: CASSHYFGGGDNEQFF.

This clonotype was seen more than once but under ten times. This rearrangement joins TRBV9 to TRBJ1-2; D call uncertain. The ends were cut back, 3 bases at V and 4 bases at J, with 19 bases in the middle. The CDR3 covers 16 residues. Germline V gene lookup returns CDR1 SGDLS and CDR2 YYNGEE. The CDR3 sequence is CASSGQPEQLGYGYTF. The CDR3 DNA reads TGTGCCAGCAGCGGTCAGCCGGAACAGCTAGGCTATGGCTACACCTTC.

This clonotype showed up many times. The gene calls are TRBV9 and TRBJ1-1; TRBD1 matches 11 bases. The CDR3 has 14 amino acids. The junction had 4 bases not matched to a gene; V was cut back by 5 bases and J by 4 bases. Germline CDR1 reads SGDLS; CDR2 reads YYNGEE. The CDR3, as DNA: TGTGCCAGCAGTAGGACAGGGGGCGGCACTGAAGCTTTCTTT. Translation: CASSRTGGGTEAFF.

This clonotype was seen at least ten times. The chain uses TRBV9 and TRBJ1-1; D perhaps matches TRBD1 (6 bases). The CDR3 consists of 16 residues. With 3 bases removed from V and 1 base from J, the gap between germline ends came to 16 bases. Germline values: CDR1 SGDLS, CDR2 YYNGEE. The CDR3 nucleotides read TGTGCCAGCAGCGCCCGACCGGGACAAAAGAACACTGAAGCTTTCTTT. This gives the protein CASSARPGQKNTEAFF. The full variable domain, in which reference TRBV9 and TRBJ1-1 provide the parts outside the CDR3, is DSGVTQTPKHLITATGQRVTLRCSPRSGDLSVYWYQQSLDQGLQFLIQYYNGEERAKGNILERFSAQQFPDLHSELNLSSLELGDSALYFCASSARPGQKNTEAFFGQGTRLTVV.

This clonotype has just one count. The CDR3 reads CSASTLGAGGELFF. DNA for the CDR3: TGCAGTGCTAGCACTCTGGGGGCCGGCGGGGAGCTGTTTTTT. The V and J genes are TRBV20-1 and TRBJ2-2, with a weak D call TRBD1 (6 bases). The CDR3 covers 14 residues. V lost 3 bases and J lost 7, with 15 bases in between. CDR1 is DFQATT, CDR2 SNEGSKA, per germline (reference sequence).

Many counts were recorded for this clonotype. V is TRBV10-3 and J is TRBJ1-2; weak D call: TRBD1 (5 bases). The V end was cut by 10 bases, the J end by 6 bases, with 21 bases between. The CDR3 extends over 14 amino acids. Germline V lookup: CDR1 ENHRY, CDR2 SYGVKD. Written as DNA, the CDR3 is TGTGCCACTTTCAATCTCCGGGACCCCAATGGCTACACCTTC. Its translation is CATFNLRDPNGYTF.

The chain employs TRBV9 and TRBJ1-1; D perhaps matches TRBD1 (6 bases). The CDR3 is 18 residues long. Germline V gene lookup returns CDR1 SGDLS and CDR2 YYNGEE. Trimming took 2 bases from V and 5 from J, leaving 25 bases between them. CDR3 bases: TGTGCCAGCAGCGTTGGGGCCGGGGCAGGTCAAAGGGGGACTGAAGCTTTCTTT. It translates to CASSVGAGAGQRGTEAFF.